These T cell receptor beta chains were read from a single sample in a study of T-cell memory formation after mild COVID-19. TCRdb analysed the 5' RACE reads with MiXCR anew, one entry per CDR3 protein. The sample holds about 400,000 distinct CDR3 sequences; about 15% are singletons and the top ten take about a fifth. The sequenced material came from PBMCs or a T cell subset sorted from them (not recorded which). The receptors here all came from a man between 18 and 35 years old who had mild COVID-19 (a few samples of this study predate the infection). Cell type and time point are not known. CDR3s include the opening cysteine and the closing phenylalanine or tryptophan. D genes are given only for firm matches. A clone size is listed for some rows: how often the clone was seen (once, few, many), or a class if it is expanded.

NA TRBJ2-1 TRBV7-2 TRBD2 TGTGCCAGCAGCTTAGCGGGGGAGGGCAATGAGCAGTTCTTC CASSLAGEGNEQFF
NA TRBJ2-5 TRBV4-2 TRBD2 TGTGCCAGCAGCCAAGTTCTAGCGGGGGTCCTCCAAGAGACCCAGTACTTC CASSQVLAGVLQETQYF
NA TRBJ2-3 TRBV12-3/TRBV12-4 TRBD2 TGTGCCAGCAGTCTATACCTAGCGGGGGGCAATACGCAGTATTTT CASSLYLAGGNTQYF
NA TRBJ1-2 TRBV29-1 NA TGCAGCGGGACAGTCACTAACTATGGCTACACCTTC CSGTVTNYGYTF
few TRBJ2-2 TRBV11-2 NA TGTGCCAGCAGCTTAGGATCGGGAACCGGGGAGCTGTTTTTT CASSLGSGTGELFF
NA TRBJ1-1 TRBV27 TRBD1 TGTGCCAGCAGCCCGGGACAGGGATTTATAAAAGCTTTCTTT CASSPGQGFIKAFF
NA TRBJ2-4 TRBV4-3 NA TGCGCCAGCAGCCAAGATAGCAGGGGATCCGACATTCAGTACTTC CASSQDSRGSDIQYF
NA TRBJ1-4 TRBV5-1 NA TGCGCCAGCAGACACGGGACGGCAACTAATGAAAAACTGTTTTTT CASRHGTATNEKLFF
NA TRBJ2-4 TRBV27 TRBD1 TGTGCCAGCAGAACCGGGACAGGGCTGTCGAACATTCAGTACTTC CASRTGTGLSNIQYF
NA TRBJ1-2 TRBV5-1 TRBD1 TGCGCCAGCAGCCTTCGGGACAGGGGTAATGGCTACACCTTC CASSLRDRGNGYTF
NA TRBJ2-1 TRBV4-3 NA TGCGCCAGCAGCCAAGAAGTACGGCAGGGGTGGTATGAGCAGTTCTTC CASSQEVRQGWYEQFF
NA TRBJ2-3 TRBV4-2 TRBD2 TGTGCCAGCAGCCAAGATTGGAGCGGGGGGCCCAGGGGAGATACGCAGTATTTT CASSQDWSGGPRGDTQYF
NA TRBJ2-4 TRBV4-1 TRBD1 TGCGCCAGCAGCCAAGAAACAGGGGCGAGGGGCGGCATTCAGTACTTC CASSQETGARGGIQYF
NA TRBJ2-5 TRBV5-1 TRBD2 TGCGCCAGCAGCTTCCAACCCGGGACTAGCGGGGGAGAGACCCAGTACTTC CASSFQPGTSGGETQYF
few TRBJ2-3 TRBV11-2 NA TGTGCCAGCAGCTTGAAAAGCGCTAGCACAGATACGCAGTATTTT CASSLKSASTDTQYF
many TRBJ2-3 TRBV7-9 NA TGTGCCAGCAGCCGATCGACACCACCCACTATCACAGATACGCAGTATTTT CASSRSTPPTITDTQYF
NA TRBJ2-1 TRBV12-3/TRBV12-4 NA TGTGCCAGCAGTTTAAGAGGAGATAAAAATGAGCAGTTCTTC CASSLRGDKNEQFF
few TRBJ2-3 TRBV29-1 TRBD2 TGCAGCGTTAGCGGGGGTAGCACAGATACGCAGTATTTT CSVSGGSTDTQYF
few TRBJ1-3 TRBV5-1 NA TGCGCCAGCAGGGCAGGGGACTCTGGAAACACCATATATTTT CASRAGDSGNTIYF
few TRBJ1-1 TRBV6-5 NA TGTGCCAGCAGTTCCCTTGAGGATCGGGCCCGGCCCGTCCCTGAAGCTTTCTTT CASSSLEDRARPVPEAFF
many TRBJ2-1 TRBV4-3 TRBD2 TGCGCCAGCACCCCGGGACTAGCGGGGAGTCCCTACAATGAGCAGTTCTTC CASTPGLAGSPYNEQFF
NA TRBJ2-3 TRBV27 NA TGTGCCAGCAGTTTATTAGGGGCGACAGATACGCAGTATTTT CASSLLGATDTQYF
few TRBJ1-1 TRBV5-1 TRBD1 TGCGCCAGCAGCCGAACGACAGGGAGGAACACTGAAGCTTTCTTT CASSRTTGRNTEAFF
NA TRBJ1-1 TRBV7-2 NA TGTGCCAGCAGCCTTAACAGGGTCACTGAAGCTTTCTTT CASSLNRVTEAFF
many TRBJ1-1 TRBV4-3 NA TGCGCCAGCAGCCAAGATAGGTACTTCACCTCGGGAGCTTTCTTT CASSQDRYFTSGAFF
once TRBJ2-1 TRBV7-8 TRBD1 TGTGCCAGCGAGCCCGGGACAGGGGGCAGGGATGAGCAGTTCTTC CASEPGTGGRDEQFF
few TRBJ1-1 TRBV7-9 NA TGTGCCAGCAGCTTCGATAGGAGCTGGGGCACTGAAGCTTTCTTT CASSFDRSWGTEAFF
many TRBJ2-5 TRBV11-2 NA TGTGCCAGCAGCTGGAGGACCACCCAAGAGACCCAGTACTTC CASSWRTTQETQYF
NA TRBJ2-3 TRBV7-2 NA TGTGCCACTCACGGGGGGCGGGATACGCAGTATTTT CATHGGRDTQYF
NA TRBJ2-3 TRBV7-2 TRBD2 TGTGCCAGCAGCCCTAGCGGGGGGGACCTCGCAGATACGCAGTATTTT CASSPSGGDLADTQYF
once TRBJ1-1 TRBV9 NA TGTGCCAGCAGCGTATCAGGACGGCTACCCGGGGGAGCTTTCTTT CASSVSGRLPGGAFF
few TRBJ2-1 TRBV29-1 TRBD2 TGCAGCGTTCGCCAGCGGGGGGACAATGAGCAGTTCTTC CSVRQRGDNEQFF
many TRBJ2-1 TRBV5-5 TRBD1 TGTGCCAGCAGCTTGGGGACAGGGCCCCACAATGAGCAGTTCTTC CASSLGTGPHNEQFF
few TRBJ1-2 TRBV6-1 NA TGTGCCAGCACCCCATCGGGGGGCGACTATGGCTACACCTTC CASTPSGGDYGYTF
few TRBJ2-1 TRBV6-2/TRBV6-3 TRBD2 TGTGCCAGCAGTTGGACTAGCGGGGGCCTAAACTCCTACAATGAGCAGTTCTTC CASSWTSGGLNSYNEQFF
few TRBJ1-1 TRBV30 NA TGTGCCTGGAAGTGGACGGTGAACACTGAAGCTTTCTTT CAWKWTVNTEAFF
few TRBJ2-1 TRBV4-3 TRBD2 TGCGCCAGCAGCCAAGATAACCAGCGGGGGGGCAATGAGCAGTTCTTC CASSQDNQRGGNEQFF
few TRBJ2-7 TRBV12-3/TRBV12-4 NA TGTGCCAGCAGGTCAGAGCGGCAGGGGCTTCGAGAGCAGTACTTC CASRSERQGLREQYF
few TRBJ2-2 TRBV28 TRBD2 TGTGCCAGCAGTACTAGCGGGGGATTCGGGGAGCTGTTTTTT CASSTSGGFGELFF
NA TRBJ1-2 TRBV29-1 NA TGCAGCGTTGAGGGGCAGCTCTATGGCTACACCTTC CSVEGQLYGYTF
NA TRBJ2-5 TRBV5-6 TRBD2 TGTGCCAGCAGCTATGGACTAGCGGAACAAGAGACCCAGTACTTC CASSYGLAEQETQYF
NA TRBJ1-4 TRBV6-6 TRBD1 TGTGCCAGCACCTTAGACGGGACAGTTGAAAAACTGTTTTTT CASTLDGTVEKLFF
NA TRBJ1-5 TRBV20-1 NA TGCAGTGCACCATCTGGGGACATTGGGTACCAGCCCCAGCATTTT CSAPSGDIGYQPQHF
few TRBJ2-1 TRBV2 TRBD2 TGTGCCAGCAGTGTTAGCGGGGGCTCCTACAATGAGCAGTTCTTC CASSVSGGSYNEQFF
NA TRBJ2-3 TRBV5-1 TRBD1 TGCGCCAGCAGCCCGACGCAGGGGGCGCCGAATACGCAGTATTTT CASSPTQGAPNTQYF
NA TRBJ2-5 TRBV27 NA TGTGCCAGCAGTTTGGTGGGGGGATCCCCAACACAAGAGACCCAGTACTTC CASSLVGGSPTQETQYF
few TRBJ2-1 TRBV19 NA TGTGCCAGTAGTATCTGGGGTTGGAATGAGCAGTTCTTC CASSIWGWNEQFF
NA TRBJ2-2 TRBV5-5 NA TGTGCCAGCAGCTTGAGGCGGATCGTGAACACCGGGGAGCTGTTTTTT CASSLRRIVNTGELFF
NA TRBJ2-3 TRBV11-2 TRBD2 TGTGCCAGCAGCTTATTTTCAAATCTAGCGGGGGGCACAGATACGCAGTATTTT CASSLFSNLAGGTDTQYF
NA TRBJ1-1 TRBV4-1 NA TGCGCCACCTCCTGGGGGGGGAGCACTGAAGCTTTCTTT CATSWGGSTEAFF
NA TRBJ2-2 TRBV7-2 NA TGTGCCAGCAGCTTAGAGGGGGGTTCCGGGGAGCTGTTTTTT CASSLEGGSGELFF
NA TRBJ1-1 TRBV7-6 NA TGTGCCAGCAGCTTAGTTATGGGCCCTACTGCTGAAGCTTTCTTT CASSLVMGPTAEAFF
NA TRBJ2-7 TRBV15 NA TGTGCCACCAGCAGAGAGAATCGGGGCTCCGAGCAGTACTTC CATSRENRGSEQYF
NA TRBJ1-3 TRBV20-1 NA TGCAGTGCCCGAATCCGGGACCGTGGAAACACCATATATTTT CSARIRDRGNTIYF
few TRBJ2-7 TRBV7-2 NA TGTGCCAGCAGCACCGGGGGAACCTACGAGCAGTACTTC CASSTGGTYEQYF
few TRBJ2-5 TRBV4-2 NA TGTGCCAGCAGCCCTCGGGCGCGGGGCCGGAGAGAGACCCAGTACTTC CASSPRARGRRETQYF
NA TRBJ2-1 TRBV24-1 NA TGTGCCACCGAGTCTGGCTCCTACAATGAGCAGTTCTTC CATESGSYNEQFF
few TRBJ2-2 TRBV11-2 TRBD1 TGTGCCAGCAGGCATCCGGGGACAGCCCGCGGGGAGCTGTTTTTT CASRHPGTARGELFF
NA TRBJ2-2 TRBV19 NA TGTGCCAGTAGTATATCGGGGGCCGGGGAGCTGTTTTTT CASSISGAGELFF
few TRBJ2-5 TRBV20-1 NA TGCAGTGCTCCCGAAGAGACCCAGTACTTC CSAPEETQYF